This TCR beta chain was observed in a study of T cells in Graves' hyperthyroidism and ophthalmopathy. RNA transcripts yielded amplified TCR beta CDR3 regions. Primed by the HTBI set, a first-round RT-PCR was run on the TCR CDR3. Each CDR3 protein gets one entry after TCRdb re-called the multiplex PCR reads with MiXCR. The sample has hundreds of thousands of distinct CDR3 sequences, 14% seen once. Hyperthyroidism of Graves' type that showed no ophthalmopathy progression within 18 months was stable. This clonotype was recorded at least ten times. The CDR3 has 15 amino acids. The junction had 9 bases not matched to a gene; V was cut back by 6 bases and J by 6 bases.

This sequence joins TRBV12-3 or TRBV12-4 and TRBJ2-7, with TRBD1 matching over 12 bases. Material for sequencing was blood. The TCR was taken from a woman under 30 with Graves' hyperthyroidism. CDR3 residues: CASSSGTGGRGEQYF. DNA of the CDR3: TGTGCCAGCAGCTCCGGGACAGGGGGCCGGGGCGAGCAGTACTTC.